The rows below give T cell receptor beta chains drawn from one sample of a study of patients and donors after allogeneic stem cell transplantation. Using its own MiXCR run on the RT-PCR reads, TCRdb lists one record per CDR3 protein. The table lists approximately 160,000 distinct CDR3 sequences, about 24% of them singletons. Sequences were obtained from blood, either unsorted or a sorted T cell fraction (not recorded which). These receptors all stem from a human donor who was either an allogeneic HSCT recipient or a stem cell or donor lymphocyte infusion donor (not recorded which). It is not recorded whose cells these are; they may come from a transplant donor. CDR3s include the opening cysteine and the closing phenylalanine or tryptophan. The order of the fields is V gene, D gene, clone size, J gene, CDR3 protein, CDR3 DNA. A D gene is named only where the DNA matches it firmly. Size tells how often a clone was seen (once, few, many) or the class of an expanded clone, and some rows leave it out.

V: TRBV5-1; D: TRBD1; size: few; J: TRBJ1-6; CDR3: CASSRETGGNSPLHF; DNA: TGCGCCAGCAGCCGCGAGACAGGGGGTAATTCACCCCTCCACTTT
V: TRBV12-3/TRBV12-4; D: NA; size: NA; J: TRBJ2-6; CDR3: CASSPGSSGANVLTF; DNA: TGTGCCAGCAGCCCCGGGAGCTCTGGGGCCAACGTCCTGACTTTC
V: TRBV2; D: NA; size: NA; J: TRBJ1-4; CDR3: CASSELGNNEKLFF; DNA: TGTGCCAGCAGTGAATTGGGCAATAATGAAAAACTGTTTTTT
V: TRBV6-6; D: TRBD1; size: many; J: TRBJ1-6; CDR3: CASSFRDSGVPLHF; DNA: TGTGCCAGCAGTTTTCGGGACAGCGGGGTTCCCCTCCACTTT
V: TRBV12-3/TRBV12-4; D: TRBD1; size: NA; J: TRBJ2-1; CDR3: CASSLVGGTGHNEQFF; DNA: TGTGCCAGCAGTTTAGTAGGTGGGACAGGACACAATGAGCAGTTCTTC
V: TRBV5-5; D: NA; size: many; J: TRBJ1-5; CDR3: CASSLWGNQPQHF; DNA: TGTGCCAGCAGCTTGTGGGGCAATCAGCCCCAGCATTTT
V: TRBV30; D: NA; size: NA; J: TRBJ1-2; CDR3: CAGGPIYGYTF; DNA: TGTGCCGGGGGACCTATCTATGGCTACACCTTC
V: TRBV7-8; D: NA; size: NA; J: TRBJ1-1; CDR3: CASSLEYYYNTEAFF; DNA: TGTGCCAGCAGCTTAGAGTACTACTATAACACTGAAGCTTTCTTT
V: TRBV20-1; D: TRBD1; size: NA; J: TRBJ1-5; CDR3: CSAHPGQVNQPQHF; DNA: TGCAGTGCCCACCCGGGACAGGTCAATCAGCCCCAGCATTTT
V: TRBV12-3/TRBV12-4; D: NA; size: NA; J: TRBJ2-3; CDR3: CASSPLPTDTQYF; DNA: TGTGCCAGCAGCCCACTCCCGACAGATACGCAGTATTTT
V: TRBV7-9; D: NA; size: NA; J: TRBJ2-1; CDR3: CASSPPDTLRFGFF; DNA: TGTGCCAGCAGCCCGCCGGACACCTTGAGGTTTGGATTCTTC
V: TRBV5-5; D: NA; size: NA; J: TRBJ1-4; CDR3: CASSLARQGWETNEKLFF; DNA: TGTGCCAGCAGCCTTGCCCGGCAGGGATGGGAAACTAATGAAAAACTGTTTTTT
V: TRBV7-6; D: NA; size: few; J: TRBJ2-7; CDR3: CASSPLVDGSGEQYF; DNA: TGTGCCAGCAGCCCCCTGGTTGATGGATCGGGGGAGCAGTACTTC
V: TRBV20-1; D: NA; size: NA; J: TRBJ2-7; CDR3: CSAREPDRSYEQYF; DNA: TGCAGTGCTAGAGAACCGGACAGAAGCTACGAGCAGTACTTC
V: TRBV3-1; D: NA; size: NA; J: TRBJ2-3; CDR3: CASSQGRQPPQDTQYF; DNA: TGTGCCAGCAGCCAAGGGAGACAGCCGCCCCAAGATACGCAGTATTTT
V: TRBV29-1; D: NA; size: few; J: TRBJ1-5; CDR3: CSVETQDGGGGNQPQHF; DNA: TGCAGCGTTGAAACCCAAGACGGCGGGGGAGGCAATCAGCCCCAGCATTTT
V: TRBV7-9; D: TRBD1; size: once; J: TRBJ2-7; CDR3: CASNPATGGLFEQYF; DNA: TGTGCCAGCAACCCCGCGACAGGGGGCTTGTTCGAGCAGTACTTC
V: TRBV6-1; D: NA; size: NA; J: TRBJ2-5; CDR3: CASSVGQGGETQYF; DNA: TGTGCCAGCAGTGTCGGGCAGGGGGGCGAGACCCAGTACTTC
V: TRBV20-1; D: NA; size: many; J: TRBJ1-1; CDR3: CSAGGRTVMNTEAFF; DNA: TGCAGCGCCGGGGGCCGAACGGTGATGAACACTGAAGCTTTCTTT
V: TRBV6-1; D: NA; size: many; J: TRBJ1-2; CDR3: CASTNRGGKMDGYTF; DNA: TGTGCCAGCACCAACCGCGGAGGGAAGATGGATGGCTACACCTTC
V: TRBV12-5; D: NA; size: NA; J: TRBJ2-1; CDR3: CASGFRPGALDYNEQFF; DNA: TGTGCTAGTGGTTTCAGACCCGGGGCATTGGATTACAATGAGCAGTTCTTC
V: TRBV2; D: TRBD2; size: NA; J: TRBJ2-2; CDR3: CASRLLATNTGELFF; DNA: TGTGCCAGCCGTCTACTAGCGACAAACACCGGGGAGCTGTTTTTT
V: TRBV5-1; D: NA; size: NA; J: TRBJ1-2; CDR3: CASSPQAQGYDGYTF; DNA: TGCGCCAGCAGCCCACAAGCCCAAGGGTACGATGGCTACACCTTC
V: TRBV6-5; D: TRBD1; size: few; J: TRBJ1-1; CDR3: CASSSGQGDYTEAFF; DNA: TGTGCCAGCAGTTCGGGACAGGGAGATTACACTGAAGCTTTCTTT
V: TRBV20-1; D: NA; size: few; J: TRBJ1-1; CDR3: CSAGRGGGYTEAFF; DNA: TGCAGTGCTGGCAGGGGAGGGGGGTACACTGAAGCTTTCTTT
V: TRBV12-3/TRBV12-4; D: NA; size: NA; J: TRBJ2-1; CDR3: CASSFGPTGVGNEQFF; DNA: TGTGCCAGCAGTTTCGGTCCCACGGGGGTGGGCAATGAGCAGTTCTTC
V: TRBV12-3/TRBV12-4; D: NA; size: many; J: TRBJ1-1; CDR3: CASTFGFRGGGSNTEAFF; DNA: TGTGCCAGCACATTCGGGTTCCGCGGGGGCGGGTCGAACACTGAAGCTTTCTTT
V: TRBV6-1; D: NA; size: many; J: TRBJ2-7; CDR3: CASSESSYEQYF; DNA: TGTGCCAGCAGTGAATCCTCCTACGAGCAGTACTTC
V: TRBV5-1; D: TRBD1; size: NA; J: TRBJ1-2; CDR3: CASSGDRGGYTF; DNA: TGCGCCAGCAGCGGGGACAGGGGTGGCTACACCTTC
V: TRBV5-1; D: NA; size: few; J: TRBJ1-2; CDR3: CASSLPTGVGDNYGYTF; DNA: TGCGCCAGCAGCCTACCGACGGGGGTCGGGGATAACTATGGCTACACCTTC
V: TRBV5-1; D: NA; size: NA; J: TRBJ2-5; CDR3: CASNRGDQETQYF; DNA: TGCGCCAGCAATCGAGGGGACCAAGAGACCCAGTACTTC
V: TRBV7-2; D: NA; size: many; J: TRBJ2-3; CDR3: CASSVASLYTDTQYF; DNA: TGTGCCAGCAGCGTCGCTTCATTGTACACAGATACGCAGTATTTT
V: TRBV14; D: TRBD1; size: NA; J: TRBJ2-1; CDR3: CASSQDLPRQGSYNEQFF; DNA: TGTGCCAGCAGCCAAGATCTGCCTAGACAGGGATCCTACAATGAGCAGTTCTTC
V: TRBV19; D: NA; size: NA; J: TRBJ2-7; CDR3: CASKPGAASYEQYF; DNA: TGTGCCAGTAAACCTGGGGCCGCATCCTACGAGCAGTACTTC
V: TRBV7-9; D: NA; size: NA; J: TRBJ2-1; CDR3: CASSLFLGLNEQFF; DNA: TGTGCCAGCAGCTTATTCCTCGGCCTCAATGAGCAGTTCTTC
V: TRBV12-3/TRBV12-4; D: NA; size: few; J: TRBJ1-2; CDR3: CASSSGQASGYTF; DNA: TGTGCCAGCAGTTCAGGGCAGGCAAGTGGCTACACCTTC
V: TRBV24-1; D: NA; size: NA; J: TRBJ2-7; CDR3: CATSDLTQAGDFRQYF; DNA: TGTGCCACCAGTGATTTAACCCAAGCGGGTGACTTTCGGCAGTACTTC
V: TRBV27; D: NA; size: NA; J: TRBJ2-6; CDR3: CASKVVSGANVLTF; DNA: TGTGCCAGCAAGGTCGTCTCTGGGGCCAACGTCCTGACTTTC
V: TRBV7-3; D: TRBD1; size: NA; J: TRBJ1-1; CDR3: CASSQGGPEAFF; DNA: TGTGCCAGCAGCCAGGGGGGGCCTGAAGCTTTCTTT
V: TRBV20-1; D: NA; size: NA; J: TRBJ2-1; CDR3: CSARDSKGTGAEQFF; DNA: TGCAGTGCTAGAGATTCTAAGGGTACGGGAGCGGAGCAGTTCTTC
V: TRBV20-1; D: NA; size: NA; J: TRBJ2-7; CDR3: CSARVEGSSYEQYF; DNA: TGCAGTGCTAGAGTTGAAGGGAGCTCCTACGAGCAGTACTTC
V: TRBV27; D: TRBD1; size: many; J: TRBJ1-2; CDR3: CASSSRQGASDYGYTF; DNA: TGTGCCAGCAGTTCGCGACAGGGGGCGTCGGACTATGGCTACACCTTC
V: TRBV7-2; D: NA; size: few; J: TRBJ1-5; CDR3: CASSLALEQPQHF; DNA: TGTGCCAGCAGCTTAGCGCTTGAGCAGCCCCAGCATTTT
V: TRBV12-3/TRBV12-4; D: TRBD1; size: NA; J: TRBJ1-1; CDR3: CASSSSRDRAMNTEAFF; DNA: TGTGCCAGCAGTTCATCAAGGGACAGGGCCATGAACACTGAAGCTTTCTTT
V: TRBV9; D: NA; size: few; J: TRBJ1-1; CDR3: CASSVGAEAGNTEAFF; DNA: TGTGCCAGCAGCGTAGGGGCTGAGGCAGGGAACACTGAAGCTTTCTTT